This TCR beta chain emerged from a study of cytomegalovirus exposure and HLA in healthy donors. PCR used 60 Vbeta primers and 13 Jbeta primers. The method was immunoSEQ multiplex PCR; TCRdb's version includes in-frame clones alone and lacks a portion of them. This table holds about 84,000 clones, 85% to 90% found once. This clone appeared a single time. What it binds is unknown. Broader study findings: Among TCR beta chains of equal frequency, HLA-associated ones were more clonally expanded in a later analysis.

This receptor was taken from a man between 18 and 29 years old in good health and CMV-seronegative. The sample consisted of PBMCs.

This CDR3 reads CASSPGGRSYEQYF. The CDR3 region has the DNA TGTGCCAGCAGCCCCGGGGGTCGCTCCTACGAGCAGTACTTC. The rearrangement joins TRBV5-4 to TRBJ2-7; D is possibly TRBD2 (6 bases). The length of the CDR3 is 14 residues. V lost 4 bases to trimming and J lost 0 bases, with 11 bases between them. CDR1 and CDR2 (germline): SGHNT, YYREEE (reference sequence). The entire variable domain, with the rest obtained from reference TRBV5-4 and TRBJ2-7, is as follows: ETGVTQSPTHLIKTRGQQVTLRCSSQSGHNTVSWYQQALGQGPQFIFQYYREEENGRGNFPPRFSGLQFPNYSSELNVNALELDDSALYLCASSPGGRSYEQYFGPGTRLTVT.